Following are 25 T cell receptor beta chains from one sample sequenced in a study of patients and donors after allogeneic stem cell transplantation (dated by TCRdb to about 2020). The library was made by RT-PCR. The reads were generated on a NextSeq 550. TCRdb applied fastp at Q25 and MiXCR to the public reads, then kept only in-frame beta chains. For every CDR3 protein sequence, its rows merge into one entry that carries the most common genes and DNA. The sample contains 150,000 to 200,000 distinct CDR3 sequences, approximately 31% of them found a single time. The ten top clones hold about 3.3% of the sample. Sequencing input: blood, either unsorted or a sorted T cell fraction (not recorded which). Every receptor here comes from a human donor who was either an allogeneic HSCT recipient or a stem cell or donor lymphocyte infusion donor (not recorded which). It is not recorded whose cells these are; they may come from a transplant donor.

The rearrangement joins TRBV5-6 to TRBJ2-5; perhaps D is TRBD1 or TRBD2 (5 bases each). The CDR3 sequence is 13 residues long. With 0 bases removed from V and 5 bases from J, the gap between germline ends came to 8 bases. Germline loops: CDR1 SGHDT, CDR2 YYEEEE. The CDR3 sequence is CASSLGGMETQYF. The CDR3 coding sequence is TGTGCCAGCAGCTTGGGGGGGATGGAGACCCAGTACTTC.

This chain connects TRBV4-3 to TRBJ2-1; 13 bases match TRBD2. With V trimmed by 3 bases and J by 7 bases, 9 bases remained unmatched. Germline V gene sequence: CDR1 LGHNA, CDR2 YSLEER. The CDR3 length is 17 residues. The DNA for the CDR3 is TGCGCCAGCAGCCACACCCGGACTAGCGGGAGTTGGAATGAGCAGTTCTTC. It yields the protein CASSHTRTSGSWNEQFF.

The V and J genes are TRBV20-1 and TRBJ2-3; D is unresolved. The V and J ends lost 2 bases and 1 base respectively, with 7 bases between them. This CDR3 contains 13 residues. CDR1 is DFQATT and CDR2 is SNEGSKA in the germline V gene (reference sequence). The CDR3 coding sequence is TGCAGTGCTAGATTGACTCGCACAGATACGCAGTATTTT. Protein sequence: CSARLTRTDTQYF.

The CDR3 bases are TGCAGCGTTGTACCGCGGGGGACAGGGGGCTCCTACGAGCAGTACTTC. Its translation is CSVVPRGTGGSYEQYF. V and J are TRBV29-1 and TRBJ2-7, with 11 bases identical to TRBD1. V gave up 4 bases and J gave up 0 bases; unmatched junction bases: 8. Germline loops: CDR1 SQVTM, CDR2 ANQGSEA. The CDR3 consists of 16 residues.

In this sample, this clonotype turned up a few times. The chain uses TRBV15 and TRBJ2-2, with D possibly TRBD1 on 6 matching bases. The length of the CDR3 is 16 residues. Germline V gene sequence: CDR1 LNHNV, CDR2 YYDKDF (reference sequence). Trimming took 1 base from V and 3 from J, leaving 12 bases between them. CDR3 nucleotides: TGTGCCACCAGCAGAGGCTGGACAGACGACACCGGGGAGCTGTTTTTT. This encodes CATSRGWTDDTGELFF.

This clonotype was detected only a few times. The CDR3 DNA reads TGTGCCAGCAGCTTAGTTGCCTATATGGGCTACACCTTC. Protein: CASSLVAYMGYTF. This chain links TRBV7-9 with TRBJ1-2; D not certain. The V gene lost 1 base and the J gene lost 8 bases, with 11 bases spanning the gap. Germline lookup yields CDR1 SEHNR and CDR2 FQNEAQ (reference sequence). The CDR3 loop spans 13 amino acids.

J is TRBJ2-7 and V is TRBV12-3 or TRBV12-4; D call uncertain. The CDR3 runs 14 residues. V lost 1 base to trimming and J lost 0 bases, with 7 bases between them. CDR3 sequence (DNA): TGTGCCAGCAGTTTAGGGCTCCTCTCCTACGAGCAGTACTTC. Its protein product is CASSLGLLSYEQYF.

This clonotype occurred a few times. The chain links TRBV4-1 to TRBJ2-7; D gene unclear. The CDR3 is made up of 11 amino acids. Germline lookup yields CDR1 MGHRA and CDR2 YSYEKL. Deletions cut 5 bases from V and 4 bases from J, with 6 bases between. The CDR3 spells CASSSRYEQYF. CDR3 bases: TGCGCCAGCAGCTCCAGGTACGAGCAGTACTTC.

This clonotype was detected ten times or more. The gene calls are TRBV12-3 or TRBV12-4 and TRBJ1-5; D gene ambiguous. CDR3 length equals 14 residues. The germline V and J ends were trimmed by 3 bases and 3 bases, with 9 bases remaining between them. CDR3 nucleotide sequence: TGTGCCAGCAGTTTCGGCCGACACAATCAGCCCCAGCATTTT. It yields the protein CASSFGRHNQPQHF.

This clonotype showed up just a few times. The chain carries TRBV29-1 and TRBJ1-2; D remains ambiguous. The CDR3 consists of 12 residues. Deletions cut 3 bases from V and 5 bases from J, with 10 bases between. Germline CDR1 SQVTM, CDR2 ANQGSEA. This chain's CDR3 is CSVDDSGYGYTF. In nucleotides, the CDR3 is TGCAGCGTTGACGACTCGGGGTATGGCTACACCTTC.

The J gene is TRBJ2-7, the V gene TRBV29-1, with D maybe TRBD1 (6 bases). CDR1 and CDR2 from the germline V gene are SQVTM and ANQGSEA. The CDR3 sequence is 12 residues long. Trimming shortened V by 3 bases and J by 4 bases, and 10 bases separated the two germline ends. CDR3 in amino acids: CSVEGHTYEQYF. The CDR3 DNA sequence: TGCAGCGTTGAGGGACATACTTACGAGCAGTACTTC.

This chain uses TRBV12-3 or TRBV12-4 with TRBJ2-3, with 7 bases aligning to TRBD1. This CDR3 has 14 amino acids. J gave up 3 bases and V 7 bases, and 7 bases lay outside the gene matches. CDR3 amino acids: CASTTGQSTDTQYF. Here the CDR3 DNA reads TGTGCCAGCACCACGGGACAGTCGACAGATACGCAGTATTTT.

There are a few counts of this clonotype. This rearrangement joins TRBV29-1 to TRBJ2-7; no reliable D call. V was clipped by 0 bases and J by 3 bases, with 15 bases between them. The CDR3 is 15 residues long. Germline loops: CDR1 SQVTM, CDR2 ANQGSEA. Here the CDR3 DNA reads TGCAGCGTTGAAGATCGAGGAAGTATCCACTACGAGCAGTACTTC. This codes for CSVEDRGSIHYEQYF.

This clonotype appeared once. V usage is TRBV6-2 or TRBV6-3 and J usage is TRBJ2-1; D not resolved. Per germline, CDR1 MNHEY and CDR2 SVGEGT. V was trimmed by 0 bases and J by 4 bases, leaving 19 bases between them. There are 18 residues in the CDR3. CDR3: CASSYSPPEIPLYNEQFF. CDR3 nucleotides: TGTGCCAGCAGTTACTCGCCTCCGGAGATACCCCTATACAATGAGCAGTTCTTC.

This chain links TRBV7-2 with TRBJ1-5, with D maybe TRBD1 (6 bases). CDR3 size: 13 residues. Germline assignment: CDR1 SGHTA and CDR2 FQGNSA. Trimming removed 5 bases from V and 6 bases from J, with 11 bases in between. CDR3 nucleotides: TGTGCCAGCAGCCTACAGGGAATTCAGCCCCAGCATTTT. The encoded protein is CASSLQGIQPQHF.

This clonotype appeared once. The chain combines TRBV10-3 with TRBJ2-7, with 7 nucleotides matching TRBD1. V lost 10 bases, J lost 4 bases, and 13 bases stayed unmatched. Germline values: CDR1 ENHRY, CDR2 SYGVKD. CDR3 size: 14 residues. The CDR3 loop reads CASTSGTETYEQYF. Here the CDR3 DNA reads TGTGCCAGTACCTCCGGGACAGAGACTTACGAGCAGTACTTC.

V gene TRBV10-3 combines with J gene TRBJ2-3; TRBD1 agrees at 8 bases. Per the germline V gene, CDR1 is ENHRY and CDR2 is SYGVKD. With 4 bases clipped from V and 6 bases from J, the junction kept 6 bases outside the gene matches. The CDR3 sequence is 14 residues long. The CDR3: CAISVRQGADTQYF. DNA of the CDR3: TGTGCCATCAGTGTTCGGCAGGGGGCTGATACGCAGTATTTT.

V gene TRBV9 combines with J gene TRBJ2-7; D not resolved. This CDR3 is built from 14 residues. V was pared by 0 bases and J by 0 bases, with 7 bases between. Germline CDR1 is SGDLS and CDR2 is YYNGEE. CDR3: CASSVGAPSYEQYF. In DNA form, the CDR3 reads TGTGCCAGCAGCGTAGGGGCGCCCTCCTACGAGCAGTACTTC.

This clonotype turned up a few times. The chain is built from TRBV14 and TRBJ2-7; unclear D gene. Germline V gives CDR1 SGHDN, CDR2 FVKESK. Between the trimmed V and J ends, which lost 0 bases and 1 base, there was a span of 4 bases. The CDR3 sequence is 13 residues long. CDR3 nucleotide sequence: TGTGCCAGCAGCCAAGATAATTCCTACGAGCAGTACTTC. Amino acid sequence: CASSQDNSYEQYF.

The chain has TRBV5-1 and TRBJ2-1, with D tentatively TRBD2 (5 bases). Per germline, CDR1 SGHRS and CDR2 YFSETQ. This CDR3 region has 16 residues. V dropped 1 base and J dropped 6 bases, with 17 bases sitting between them. CDR3 protein: CASSLFRSSKGNEQFF. As DNA, the CDR3 is TGCGCCAGCAGCTTGTTTAGGTCTAGCAAGGGCAATGAGCAGTTCTTC.

This clonotype was seen more than once but under ten times. This sequence joins TRBV7-2 and TRBJ2-1; 8 bases match TRBD2. The CDR3 is 18 residues long. After removal of 5 bases from V and 0 bases from J, the junction contained 12 bases not matched to a gene. From germline, CDR1 is SGHTA and CDR2 FQGNSA. The CDR3 sequence: CASSRSSGPFNSYNEQFF. As DNA, the CDR3 is TGTGCCAGCAGCCGATCTAGCGGGCCCTTTAACTCCTACAATGAGCAGTTCTTC.

This clonotype was detected only a few times. The rearrangement uses TRBV3-1 and TRBJ1-5; tentative D call: TRBD1 (6 bases). The V gene lost 1 base and the J gene lost 4 bases, with 17 bases spanning the gap. The CDR3 spans 17 residues. CDR1 LGHDT and CDR2 YNNKEL come from the germline V gene (reference sequence). The CDR3 sequence: CASSQGSNGGPNQPQHF. For the CDR3, the DNA is TGTGCCAGCAGCCAAGGATCGAATGGGGGCCCGAATCAGCCCCAGCATTTT.

In the case of this clonotype: A much larger clone lies one base from this, so it may be a read error. The CDR3 carries no conserved terminal phenylalanine or tryptophan, so it likely arises from a read error. This sequence joins TRBV5-5 and TRBJ1-5; TRBD1 matches at 9 bases. The CDR3 contains 15 residues. J gave up 5 bases and V 4 bases, and 7 bases lay outside the gene matches. Germline V gene data show CDR1 as SGHKS and CDR2 as YYEKEE (reference sequence). The CDR3 here is CASSPNRGHDQPQHL. The CDR3 DNA sequence: TGTGCCAGCAGCCCCAACAGGGGGCATGATCAGCCCCAGCATTTG.

In this sample, this clonotype turned up once. The V gene is TRBV10-3, the J gene TRBJ2-7; the D gene is possibly TRBD1 (5 bases). V was clipped by 2 bases and J by 0 bases, with 11 bases between them. The CDR3 spans 15 residues. CDR1 is ENHRY, CDR2 SYGVKD, per germline. In nucleotides, the CDR3 is TGTGCCATCAGTGAGGCGGCAGGACACTCCTACGAGCAGTACTTC. Translated, it gives CAISEAAGHSYEQYF.

This clonotype was counted many times. The chain links TRBV12-3 or TRBV12-4 to TRBJ1-2; D is uncertain. Trimming took off 7 bases at V and 3 bases at J, with 12 bases between the two ends. The CDR3 length is 13 residues. CDR3 bases: TGTGCCAGCATGGGATTTCGACACTATGGCTACACCTTC. It encodes CASMGFRHYGYTF.